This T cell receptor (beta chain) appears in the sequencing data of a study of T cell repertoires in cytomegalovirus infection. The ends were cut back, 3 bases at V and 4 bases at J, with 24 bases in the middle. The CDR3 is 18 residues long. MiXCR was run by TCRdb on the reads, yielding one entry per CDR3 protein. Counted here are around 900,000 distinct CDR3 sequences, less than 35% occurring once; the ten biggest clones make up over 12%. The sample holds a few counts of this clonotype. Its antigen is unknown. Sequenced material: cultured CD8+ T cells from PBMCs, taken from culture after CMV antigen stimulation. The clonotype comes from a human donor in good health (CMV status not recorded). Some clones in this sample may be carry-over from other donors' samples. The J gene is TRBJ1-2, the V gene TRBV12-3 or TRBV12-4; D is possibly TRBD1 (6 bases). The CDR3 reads CASSFSGSGDNFGYGYTF. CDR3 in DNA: TGTGCCAGCAGTTTTTCAGGGTCGGGGGACAACTTCGGCTATGGCTACACCTTC.